This entry features one TCR beta chain sequence. Its cognate antigen is unknown. The entry originates in a study of CD8 T cells in ankylosing spondylitis. TCRdb called the 5' RACE reads again in MiXCR, with one record for every CDR3 protein. Of some 300,000 distinct CDR3 sequences listed, under 25% are singletons. The CDR3 runs 14 residues. V lost 4 bases, J lost 4 bases, and 4 bases stayed unmatched. Germline-derived CDR1 and CDR2 are KGHDR and SFDVKD. Study observations and caveats: Researchers reportedly found disease-linked clones significantly enriched in matched ankylosing spondylitis synovial fluid. Disease-linked clones, CD8+, were relatively rare in peripheral blood. Blood from ankylosing spondylitis patients appeared to carry a characteristic roughly eight-variant TCR beta motif. Reactive arthritis synovial fluid and blood previously showed some of these motif variants.

This sequence joins TRBV24-1 and TRBJ2-5, with 8 bases aligning to TRBD1. The TCR was taken from a female donor with ankylosing spondylitis or in good health (not recorded which). The sequenced material came from blood, either unsorted or a sorted T cell fraction (not recorded which). CDR3 DNA: TGTGCCACCAGTGACGTGGACAGGGCAGAGACCCAGTACTTC. It encodes CATSDVDRAETQYF.